This T cell receptor beta chain was recovered during a study of cytomegalovirus exposure and HLA in healthy donors. The study ran its PCR with 60 Vbeta and 13 Jbeta primers. Data came from immunoSEQ multiplex PCR; TCRdb stores just in-frame clones and leaves some out. The data hold about 220,000 clones, with over 75% observed a single time. This clone is a singleton in its sample. The length of the CDR3 is 14 residues. The V segment lost 3 bases and the J segment 7 bases; nucleotides outside the gene matches: 3. Per germline, CDR1 SGHTA and CDR2 FQGNSA. The receptor was derived from a male donor in good health and CMV-seronegative. V is TRBV7-2 and J is TRBJ2-4; 10 bases align to TRBD1. The specimen sequenced was PBMCs. The CDR3 sequence is CASSFRTGGNIQYF. CDR3 in DNA: TGTGCCAGCAGCTTCAGGACAGGGGGGAACATTCAGTACTTC.